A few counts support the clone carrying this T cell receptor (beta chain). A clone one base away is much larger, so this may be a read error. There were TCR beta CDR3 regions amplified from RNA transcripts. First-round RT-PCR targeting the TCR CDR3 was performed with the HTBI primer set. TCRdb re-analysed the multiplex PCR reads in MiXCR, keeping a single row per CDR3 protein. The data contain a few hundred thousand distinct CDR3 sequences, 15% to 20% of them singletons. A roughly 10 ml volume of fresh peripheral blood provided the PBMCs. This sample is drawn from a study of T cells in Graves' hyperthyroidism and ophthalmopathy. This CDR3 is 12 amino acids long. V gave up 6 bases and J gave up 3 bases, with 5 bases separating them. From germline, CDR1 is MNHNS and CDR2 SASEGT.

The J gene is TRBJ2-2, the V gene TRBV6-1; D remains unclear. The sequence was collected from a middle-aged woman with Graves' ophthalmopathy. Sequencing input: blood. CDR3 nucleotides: TGTGCCAGCAGAAGGGACACCGGGGAGCTGTTTTTT. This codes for CASRRDTGELFF.